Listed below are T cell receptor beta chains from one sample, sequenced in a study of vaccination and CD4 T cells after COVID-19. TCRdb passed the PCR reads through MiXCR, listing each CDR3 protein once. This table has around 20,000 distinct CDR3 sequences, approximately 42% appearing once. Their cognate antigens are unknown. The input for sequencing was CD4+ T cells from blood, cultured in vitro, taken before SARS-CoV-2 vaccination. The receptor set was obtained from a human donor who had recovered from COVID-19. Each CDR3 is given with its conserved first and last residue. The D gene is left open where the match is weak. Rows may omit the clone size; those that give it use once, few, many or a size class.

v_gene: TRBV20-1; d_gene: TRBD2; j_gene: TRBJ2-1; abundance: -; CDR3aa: CSPGGLAGPGSSYNEQFF; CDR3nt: TGCAGTCCCGGGGGACTAGCGGGACCGGGGAGCTCCTACAATGAGCAGTTCTTC
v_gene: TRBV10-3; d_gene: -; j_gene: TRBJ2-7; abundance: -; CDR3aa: CAISEPTGLTVYEQYF; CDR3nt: TGTGCCATCAGTGAGCCAACGGGACTTACAGTATACGAGCAGTACTTC
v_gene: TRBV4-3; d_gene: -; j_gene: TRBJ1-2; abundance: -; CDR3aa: CASSLGAREDYGYTF; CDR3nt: TGCGCCAGCAGCCTGGGGGCCAGGGAGGACTATGGCTACACCTTC
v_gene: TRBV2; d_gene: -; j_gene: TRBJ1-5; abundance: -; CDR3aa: CASRADGGTVYNQPQHF; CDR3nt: TGTGCCAGCAGGGCAGACGGGGGGACCGTCTACAATCAGCCCCAGCATTTT
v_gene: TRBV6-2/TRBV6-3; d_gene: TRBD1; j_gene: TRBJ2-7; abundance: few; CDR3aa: CASSYSGRPDRGPQYF; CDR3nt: TGTGCCAGCAGTTACTCGGGGAGACCTGACAGGGGCCCCCAGTACTTC
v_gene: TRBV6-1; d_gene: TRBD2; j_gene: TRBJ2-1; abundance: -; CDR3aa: CASSEGLAGVGNEQFF; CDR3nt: TGTGCCAGCAGTGAAGGACTAGCGGGAGTGGGGAATGAGCAGTTCTTC
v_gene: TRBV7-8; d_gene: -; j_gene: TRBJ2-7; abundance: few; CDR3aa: CASSFTPSSYEQYF; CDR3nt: TGTGCCAGCAGCTTCACACCTAGCTCCTACGAGCAGTACTTC
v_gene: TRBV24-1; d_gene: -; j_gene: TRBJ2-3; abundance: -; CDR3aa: CATSTRTDTQYF; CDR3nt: TGTGCCACTTCGACAAGGACAGATACGCAGTATTTT
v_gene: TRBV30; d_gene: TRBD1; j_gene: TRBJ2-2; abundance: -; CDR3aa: CAWNAGTGRTNTGELFF; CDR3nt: TGTGCCTGGAACGCCGGGACAGGGAGAACGAACACCGGGGAGCTGTTTTTT
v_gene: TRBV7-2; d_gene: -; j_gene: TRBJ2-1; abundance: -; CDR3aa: CASSLARDHEQFF; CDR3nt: TGTGCCAGCAGCTTAGCTAGGGACCATGAGCAGTTCTTC
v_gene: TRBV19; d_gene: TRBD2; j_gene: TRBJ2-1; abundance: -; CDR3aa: CASRKLAGVLNEQFF; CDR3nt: TGTGCCAGCAGGAAGCTAGCGGGAGTTTTAAATGAGCAGTTCTTC
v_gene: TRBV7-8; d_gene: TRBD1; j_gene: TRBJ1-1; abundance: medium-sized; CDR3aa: CASSPRDRDTEAFF; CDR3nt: TGTGCCAGCAGCCCGAGGGACAGGGATACTGAAGCTTTCTTT
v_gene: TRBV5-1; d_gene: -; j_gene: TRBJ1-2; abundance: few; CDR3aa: CASSLLEGVLGYTF; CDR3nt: TGCGCCAGCAGCTTGCTCGAGGGAGTCCTTGGCTACACCTTC
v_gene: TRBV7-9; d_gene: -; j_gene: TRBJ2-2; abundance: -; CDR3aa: CASSRSVGINTNTGELFF; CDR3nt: TGTGCCAGCAGCCGTTCAGTCGGGATCAATACGAACACCGGGGAGCTGTTTTTT
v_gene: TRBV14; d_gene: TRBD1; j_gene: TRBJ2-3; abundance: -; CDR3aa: CASSQDLGQGLSADTQYF; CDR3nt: TGTGCCAGCAGCCAAGATCTGGGACAGGGGTTGTCCGCAGATACGCAGTATTTT
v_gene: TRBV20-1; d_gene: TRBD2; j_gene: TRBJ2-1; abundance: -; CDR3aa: CSAILAGGRLEQFF; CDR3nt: TGCAGTGCTATACTAGCGGGCGGTAGGTTAGAGCAGTTCTTC
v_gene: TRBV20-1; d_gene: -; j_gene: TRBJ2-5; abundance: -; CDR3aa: CSARDGPETQYF; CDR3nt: TGCAGTGCTAGAGATGGGCCAGAGACCCAGTACTTC
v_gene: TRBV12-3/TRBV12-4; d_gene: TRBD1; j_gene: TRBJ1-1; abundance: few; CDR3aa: CASSLRTGVNTEAFF; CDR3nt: TGTGCCAGCAGTTTAAGGACAGGGGTGAACACTGAAGCTTTCTTT
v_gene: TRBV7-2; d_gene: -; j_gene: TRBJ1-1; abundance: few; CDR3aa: CASSLGRSWGTEAFF; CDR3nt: TGTGCCAGCAGCTTAGGTCGCAGTTGGGGGACTGAAGCTTTCTTT
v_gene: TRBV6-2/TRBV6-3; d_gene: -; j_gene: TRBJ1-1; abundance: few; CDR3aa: CASSYSVAGYTEAFF; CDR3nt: TGTGCCAGCAGTTACTCCGTCGCAGGGTACACTGAAGCTTTCTTT
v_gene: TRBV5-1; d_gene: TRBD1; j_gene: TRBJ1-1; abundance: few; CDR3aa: CASSLGTGAAFF; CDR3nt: TGCGCCAGCAGCTTGGGGACAGGGGCAGCTTTCTTT
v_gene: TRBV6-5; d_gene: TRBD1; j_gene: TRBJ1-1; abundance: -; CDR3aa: CASSSRQGFTEAFF; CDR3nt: TGTGCCAGCAGTTCGCGACAGGGTTTCACTGAAGCTTTCTTT